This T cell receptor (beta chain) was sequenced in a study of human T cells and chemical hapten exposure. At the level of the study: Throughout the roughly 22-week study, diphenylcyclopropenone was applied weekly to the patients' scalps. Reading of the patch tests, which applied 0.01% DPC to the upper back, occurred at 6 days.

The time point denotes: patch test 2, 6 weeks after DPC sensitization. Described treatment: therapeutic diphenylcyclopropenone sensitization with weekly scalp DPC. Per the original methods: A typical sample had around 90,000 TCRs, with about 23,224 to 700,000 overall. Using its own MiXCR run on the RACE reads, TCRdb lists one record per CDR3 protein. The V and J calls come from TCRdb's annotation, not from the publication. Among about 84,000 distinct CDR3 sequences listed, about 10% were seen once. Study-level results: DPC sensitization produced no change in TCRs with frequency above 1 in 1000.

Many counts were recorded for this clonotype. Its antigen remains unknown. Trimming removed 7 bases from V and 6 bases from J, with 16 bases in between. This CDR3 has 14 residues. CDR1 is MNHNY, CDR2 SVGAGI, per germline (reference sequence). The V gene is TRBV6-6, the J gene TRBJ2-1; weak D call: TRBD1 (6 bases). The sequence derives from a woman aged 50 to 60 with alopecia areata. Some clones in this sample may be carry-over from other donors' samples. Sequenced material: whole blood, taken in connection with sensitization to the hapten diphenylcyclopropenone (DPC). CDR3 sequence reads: CASIDRSSLNEQFF. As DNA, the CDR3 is TGTGCCAGCATCGACAGGTCCAGCCTCAATGAGCAGTTCTTC.